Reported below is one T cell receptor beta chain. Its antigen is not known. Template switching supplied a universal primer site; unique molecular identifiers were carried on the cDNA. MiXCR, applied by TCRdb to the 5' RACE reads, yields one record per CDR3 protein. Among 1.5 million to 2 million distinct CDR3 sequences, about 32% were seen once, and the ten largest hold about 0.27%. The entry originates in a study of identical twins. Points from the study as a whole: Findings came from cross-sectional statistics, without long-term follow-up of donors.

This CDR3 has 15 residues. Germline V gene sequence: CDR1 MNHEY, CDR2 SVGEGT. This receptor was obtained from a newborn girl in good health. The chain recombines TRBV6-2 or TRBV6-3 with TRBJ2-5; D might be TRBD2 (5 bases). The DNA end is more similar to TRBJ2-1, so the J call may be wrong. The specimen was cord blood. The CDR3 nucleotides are TGTGCCAGCAGTTACCGGCGGGCGGACCAAGAGACCCAGTTCTTC. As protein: CASSYRRADQETQFF.